Sequencing of this TCR beta chain was carried out in a study of T cells expressing NK-cell markers. Reprocessing the 5' RACE reads, TCRdb reports a single entry for every CDR3 protein and omits DNA. The specimen's table records 150,000 or so distinct CDR3 sequences. The CDR3 consists of 13 residues. The V gene's germline CDR1 is SGHDT and CDR2 YYEEEE. Sequences were obtained from blood T cells: a sorted CD56 or NKG2C T cell subset, CD4+ or CD8+ T cells, or bulk PBMC T cells (not recorded which). The V and J genes are TRBV5-6 and TRBJ1-4; TCRdb picks TRBD1, but there is no DNA to check that call. This clonotype originated in a woman between 45 and 60 years old in good health. The CDR3 protein is CASNAGGNEKLFF.